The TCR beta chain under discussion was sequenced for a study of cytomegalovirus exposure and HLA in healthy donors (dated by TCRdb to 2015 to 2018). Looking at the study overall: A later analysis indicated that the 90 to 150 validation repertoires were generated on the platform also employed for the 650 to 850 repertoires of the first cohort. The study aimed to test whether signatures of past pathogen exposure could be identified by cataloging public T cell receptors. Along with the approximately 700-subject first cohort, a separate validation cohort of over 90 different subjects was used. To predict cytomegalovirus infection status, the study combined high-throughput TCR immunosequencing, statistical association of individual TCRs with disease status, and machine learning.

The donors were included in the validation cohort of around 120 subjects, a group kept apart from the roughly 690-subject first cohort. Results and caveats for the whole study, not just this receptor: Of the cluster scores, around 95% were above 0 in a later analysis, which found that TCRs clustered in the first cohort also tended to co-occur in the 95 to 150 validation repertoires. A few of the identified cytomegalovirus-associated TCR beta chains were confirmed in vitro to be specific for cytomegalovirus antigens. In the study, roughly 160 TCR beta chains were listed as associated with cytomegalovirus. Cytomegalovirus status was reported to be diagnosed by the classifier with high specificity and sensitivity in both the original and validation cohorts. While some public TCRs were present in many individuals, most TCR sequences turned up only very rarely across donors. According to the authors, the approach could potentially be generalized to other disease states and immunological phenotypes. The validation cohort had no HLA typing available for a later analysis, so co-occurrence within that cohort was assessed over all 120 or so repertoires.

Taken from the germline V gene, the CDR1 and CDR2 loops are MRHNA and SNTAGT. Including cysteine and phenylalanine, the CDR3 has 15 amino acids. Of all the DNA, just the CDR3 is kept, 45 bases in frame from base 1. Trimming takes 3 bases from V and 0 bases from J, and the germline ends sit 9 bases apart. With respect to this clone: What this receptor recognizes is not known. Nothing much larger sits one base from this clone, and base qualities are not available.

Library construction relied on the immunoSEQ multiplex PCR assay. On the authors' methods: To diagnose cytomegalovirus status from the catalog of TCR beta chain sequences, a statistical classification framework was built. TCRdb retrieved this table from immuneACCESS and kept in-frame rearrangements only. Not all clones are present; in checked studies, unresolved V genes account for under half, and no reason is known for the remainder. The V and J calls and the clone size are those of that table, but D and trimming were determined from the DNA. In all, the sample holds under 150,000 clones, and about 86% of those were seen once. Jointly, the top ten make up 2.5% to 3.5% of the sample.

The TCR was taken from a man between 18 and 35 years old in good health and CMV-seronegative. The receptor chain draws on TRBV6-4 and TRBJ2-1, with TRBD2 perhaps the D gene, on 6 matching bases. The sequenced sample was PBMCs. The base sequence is TGTGCCAGCAGTGAAAAAGCGGGCTCCTACAATGAGCAGTTCTTC. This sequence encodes CASSEKAGSYNEQFF.